Below are 27 T cell receptor beta chains sequenced from a single sample in a study of blood T cell repertoires in COVID-19. Repertoires were generated with immunoSEQ multiplex PCR, while TCRdb's copy carries only in-frame clones and drops some. The sample shows some 250,000 clones, about 90% of them seen only once. The material sequenced was peripheral blood. The receptors stem from a man in his fifties or sixties who had recovered from COVID-19.

The chain links TRBV7-9 to TRBJ1-4; 9 nucleotides align to TRBD1. V dropped 7 bases and J dropped 8; count of bases not matched to a gene: 5. The germline V gene encodes CDR1 SEHNR and CDR2 FQNEAQ (reference sequence). The CDR3 length is 13 residues. The CDR3 DNA is TGTGCCAGCAACAGGGGGCTGGGGGAAAAACTGTTTTTT. Translation gives CASNRGLGEKLFF.

V usage is TRBV27 and J usage is TRBJ2-7; TRBD1 aligns across 10 bases. After removal of 2 bases from V and 7 bases from J, the junction contained 5 bases not matched to a gene. There are 14 residues in the CDR3. In germline, CDR1 is MNHEY, CDR2 SMNVEV (reference sequence). CDR3 protein: CASSLGTGVGEQYV. The CDR3 DNA reads as TGTGCCAGCAGTTTAGGGACAGGGGTAGGGGAGCAGTACGTC.

Only one count was recorded for this clone. The chain's CDR3 is CASSRVREEAFF. CDR3 DNA: TGTGCCAGCTCCCGCGTGAGGGAGGAAGCTTTCTTT. The V and J genes are TRBV18 and TRBJ1-1; D uncertain. The CDR3 is 12 residues long. Trimming removed 6 bases at V and 8 bases at J, with 13 bases between. Germline V gene sequence: CDR1 KGHSH, CDR2 LQKENI.

This chain connects TRBV5-1 to TRBJ2-5; 11 bases fit TRBD2. Trimming took 3 bases from V and 2 from J; bases not matched to a gene: 3. The CDR3 contains 15 residues. Germline V gene data show CDR1 as SGHRS and CDR2 as YFSETQ. The CDR3 sequence is CASSSRTSGQETQYF. The CDR3 nucleotides are TGCGCCAGCAGCTCTCGGACTAGCGGGCAAGAGACCCAGTACTTC.

This clone was seen only once. This chain connects TRBV30 to TRBJ1-1; possibly TRBD1 for D (5 bases). Trimming stripped 3 bases from V and 4 bases from J, with 9 bases between. This CDR3 contains 12 residues. In germline, CDR1 is GTSNPN, CDR2 SVGIG (reference sequence). DNA of the CDR3: TGTGCCTGGAGGTTAGGGGCCACTGAAGCTTTCTTT. Translation gives CAWRLGATEAFF.

The chain links TRBV24-1 to TRBJ1-4; TRBD1 matches at 8 bases. The trim removed 3 bases at V and 6 bases at J, leaving 8 bases unmatched. The CDR3 sequence is 16 residues long. Germline CDR1 is KGHDR and CDR2 is SFDVKD. This chain's CDR3 is CATSDPGQGGDEKLFF. CDR3 nucleotides: TGTGCCACCAGTGATCCAGGACAGGGAGGGGATGAAAAACTGTTTTTT.

The chain couples TRBV9 to TRBJ1-3; no definite D call. CDR1 is SGDLS and CDR2 is YYNGEE in the germline V gene. The CDR3 loop spans 13 amino acids. Trimming took 6 bases from V and 4 from J, leaving 11 bases between them. This CDR3 reads CASKAGVGNTIYF. CDR3 nucleotide sequence: TGTGCCAGCAAGGCGGGAGTCGGAAACACCATATATTTT.

J is TRBJ1-6 and V is TRBV11-2, with 7 bases identical to TRBD1. The ends lost 4 bases at V and 5 bases at J; junction bases unmatched: 8. The CDR3 extends over 16 amino acids. Germline CDR1 SGHAT, CDR2 FQNNGV. In DNA form, the CDR3 reads TGTGCCAGCAGCTCCAGAGGGACAGCTGATAATTCACCCCTCCACTTT. As protein: CASSSRGTADNSPLHF.

This sequence joins TRBV19 and TRBJ1-1, with TRBD1 matching over 11 bases. The V gene's germline CDR1 is LNHDA and CDR2 SQIVND (reference sequence). V was clipped by 5 bases and J by 4 bases; unmatched bases: 6. This CDR3 contains 15 residues. The CDR3 DNA reads TGTGCCAGTAGTGCCACGGACAGGGGGCCCACTGAAGCTTTCTTT. Translating gives CASSATDRGPTEAFF.

This clone has just one count. The chain joins TRBV4-1 to TRBJ2-1; 10 bases align to TRBD2. V gave up 4 bases and J gave up 7 bases; unmatched junction bases: 10. This CDR3 has 16 amino acids. Germline V gene lookup returns CDR1 MGHRA and CDR2 YSYEKL. CDR3 sequence: CASSPRLAGASNEQFF. In nucleotides, the CDR3 is TGCGCCAGCAGCCCCCGGCTAGCGGGGGCTTCTAATGAGCAGTTCTTC.

The DNA of the CDR3 is TGTGCCAGCAGTTATTTCCCGCGACAGGGATTAGGCTACACCTTC. As protein: CASSYFPRQGLGYTF. This chain uses TRBV6-5 with TRBJ1-2; 7 nucleotides line up with TRBD1. Per the germline V gene, CDR1 is MNHEY and CDR2 is SVGAGI. The CDR3 consists of 15 residues. V shed 3 bases, J shed 8 bases, and the junction held 12 bases outside the gene matches.

This clone was seen only a few times. V usage is TRBV4-1 and J usage is TRBJ1-2; 12 bases fit TRBD1. The junction had 9 bases not matched to a gene; V was cut back by 4 bases and J by 6 bases. CDR1 and CDR2 (germline): MGHRA, YSYEKL. This CDR3 is 16 amino acids long. The chain's CDR3 is CASSRSGQGARDGYTF. CDR3 DNA: TGCGCCAGCAGCCGTTCGGGACAGGGGGCAAGAGATGGCTACACCTTC.

The chain uses TRBV3-1 (or the pseudogene TRBV3-2) and TRBJ1-2; D possibly corresponds to TRBD1 (6 bases). Looked up from germline, CDR1 is LGHDT and CDR2 is YNNKEL (reference sequence). V lost 2 bases and J lost 6, with 10 bases in between. This CDR3 contains 13 residues. CDR3 in amino acids: CASSQIQGNGYTF. The CDR3 bases are TGTGCCAGCAGCCAAATCCAGGGGAATGGCTACACCTTC.

The V and J genes are TRBV19 and TRBJ1-2; 7 bases agree with TRBD1. This CDR3 is built from 15 residues. Germline V gives CDR1 LNHDA, CDR2 SQIVND (reference sequence). V lost 4 bases, J lost 4 bases, and 9 bases stayed unmatched. The CDR3 coding sequence is TGTGCCAGTAGTAAACGCCGGGACAGCTTCTATGGCTACACCTTC. Residues: CASSKRRDSFYGYTF.

The gene calls are TRBV9 and TRBJ1-3; D is perhaps TRBD1 (6 bases). Trimming left V 3 bases short and J 4 bases short, with 20 bases between. The CDR3 has 17 amino acids. Germline-derived CDR1 and CDR2 are SGDLS and YYNGEE. The DNA for the CDR3 is TGTGCCAGCAGCGGCCGGGACACCGAAAAGGCAGGAAACACCATATATTTT. Translation: CASSGRDTEKAGNTIYF. Drawing the rest from reference TRBV9 and TRBJ1-3, the complete variable domain is DSGVTQTPKHLITATGQRVTLRCSPRSGDLSVYWYQQSLDQGLQFLIQYYNGEERAKGNILERFSAQQFPDLHSELNLSSLELGDSALYFCASSGRDTEKAGNTIYFGEGSWLTVV.

The gene calls are TRBV6-1 and TRBJ1-2; 11 nucleotides agree with TRBD1. Trimming cost V 2 bases and J 3 bases; bases outside gene matches: 5. The CDR3 extends over 16 amino acids. Germline V lookup: CDR1 MNHNS, CDR2 SASEGT. DNA of the CDR3: TGTGCCAGCAGTGAACTCCGGGACAGGGGGGACTATGGCTACACCTTC. Residues: CASSELRDRGDYGYTF.

The chain carries TRBV25-1 and TRBJ1-2; 8 bases are a match to TRBD1. The J segment lost 5 bases and the V segment lost 2 bases, leaving 4 bases of the junction unmatched. Germline V CDR1 and CDR2: MGHDK, SYGVNS. CDR3 length: 14 amino acids. CDR3 coding DNA: TGTGCCAGCAGTGAAACCGGGACAGGATATGGCTACACCTTC. It translates to CASSETGTGYGYTF.

The chain links TRBV13 to TRBJ1-3, with a possible D match to TRBD1 (6 bases). Germline V gives CDR1 PRHDT, CDR2 FYEKMQ (reference sequence). This CDR3 has 16 residues. V was shortened by 9 bases and J by 4 bases, with 22 bases between the two germline ends. The CDR3 here is CASQSWGGLRGNTIYF. The CDR3 nucleotides are TGTGCCAGTCAAAGTTGGGGGGGGCTGCGAGGAAACACCATATATTTT.

The chain recombines TRBV11-3 with TRBJ2-3; D is perhaps TRBD1 (6 bases). Germline CDR1 and CDR2: SGHNT and YENEEA. The V end lost 2 bases, the J end lost 3 bases, and 6 bases lay between the germline ends. This CDR3 region has 13 residues. This CDR3 reads CASSLTGTDTQYF. The CDR3 DNA reads TGTGCCAGCAGCTTAACAGGGACAGATACGCAGTATTTT.

The chain employs TRBV24-1 and TRBJ1-2, with TRBD1 matching 12 bases. CDR1 is KGHDR and CDR2 is SFDVKD in the germline V gene. Trimming at V came to 4 bases and at J to 4 bases, leaving 9 bases not matched to a gene. The CDR3 sequence is 17 residues long. The CDR3 reads CATSDHPGTGGTYGYTF. CDR3 nucleotide sequence: TGTGCCACCAGTGACCACCCCGGGACAGGGGGCACCTATGGCTACACCTTC.

This sequence joins TRBV9 and TRBJ2-3, with 8 bases fitting TRBD2. Trimming took 2 bases from V and 2 from J; bases not matched to a gene: 7. CDR1 and CDR2 from the germline V gene are SGDLS and YYNGEE. The CDR3 contains 16 residues. The DNA for the CDR3 is TGTGCCAGCAGCGTCGGACCGGGGGGGGTCACAGATACGCAGTATTTT. Protein product: CASSVGPGGVTDTQYF.

V and J are TRBV18 and TRBJ1-2, with 7 bases lining up with TRBD1. CDR1 is KGHSH and CDR2 is LQKENI in the germline V gene. The junction had 5 bases not matched to a gene; V was cut back by 3 bases and J by 7 bases. The CDR3 has 13 amino acids. The CDR3 region has the DNA TGTGCCAGCTCACCGGACAGGCATGGTGGCTACACCTTC. Residues: CASSPDRHGGYTF.

V is TRBV11-2 and J is TRBJ2-5; 7 nucleotides align to TRBD1. The germline V gene has CDR1 SGHAT and CDR2 FQNNGV. With V trimmed by 5 bases and J by 2 bases, 5 bases remained unmatched. CDR3 length: 14 residues. CDR3 in DNA: TGTGCCAGCAGCCGGGACAGTAGGCAAGAGACCCAGTACTTC. This encodes CASSRDSRQETQYF.

This chain connects TRBV10-2 to TRBJ1-2, with 9 bases identical to TRBD1. In germline, CDR1 is WSHSY, CDR2 SAAADI. The CDR3 has 14 amino acids. The trim removed 9 bases at V and 0 bases at J, leaving 5 bases unmatched. The CDR3 DNA is TGCGCCAGTAGTAGACAGGGGGCTAACTATGGCTACACCTTC. Protein product: CASSRQGANYGYTF.

The rearrangement links TRBV5-5 to TRBJ1-5; D is undetermined. Germline-derived CDR1 and CDR2 are SGHKS and YYEKEE (reference sequence). The CDR3 loop spans 17 amino acids. Trimming stripped 6 bases from V and 4 bases from J, with 23 bases between. This chain's CDR3 is CASNRRYGPDVNQPQHF. The CDR3 bases are TGTGCCAGCAACCGGAGGTACGGGCCCGACGTGAATCAGCCCCAGCATTTT.

The J gene is TRBJ1-3, the V gene TRBV12-5, with D perhaps matching TRBD1 (6 bases). In germline, CDR1 is LGHNT, CDR2 FRNRAP. This CDR3 is 16 amino acids long. The V end lost 0 bases, the J end lost 3 bases, and 12 bases lay between the germline ends. The CDR3 loop is CASGLVTGYYGNTIYF. The CDR3, as DNA: TGTGCTAGTGGTTTGGTTACAGGGTATTATGGAAACACCATATATTTT.

V is TRBV27 and J is TRBJ1-6; 9 bases fit TRBD1. Trimming at V came to 5 bases and at J to 5 bases, leaving 4 bases not matched to a gene. The CDR3 sequence is 15 residues long. Germline loops: CDR1 MNHEY, CDR2 SMNVEV (reference sequence). CDR3 nucleotide sequence: TGTGCCAGCAGTATACAGGGGGCAGATAATTCACCCCTCCACTTT. It is translated as CASSIQGADNSPLHF.